These T cell receptor beta chains were read from a single sample in a study of blood T cell repertoires in COVID-19. Generated by immunoSEQ multiplex PCR, the TCRdb table keeps only in-frame clones and is missing some. Of around 250,000 clones in the sample, more than 70% were seen once. Sample: peripheral blood. These TCRs come from a man aged 80 or over with acute or convalescent COVID-19. The CDR3 runs from the conserved cysteine through the conserved F or W. A D gene is named only where the DNA matches it firmly. Some rows mark clone size as missing; the rest say once, few, many or name a class of expanded clone.

len: 18; j_gene: TRBJ1-5; abundance: few; d_gene: TRBD1; v_gene: TRBV3-1/TRBV3-2; CDR3aa: CASSQGGQGLYSNQPQHF; CDR3nt: TGTGCCAGCAGCCAAGGGGGACAGGGACTATATAGCAATCAGCCCCAGCATTTT
len: 13; j_gene: TRBJ1-2; abundance: -; d_gene: -; v_gene: TRBV6-5; CDR3aa: CASSDLQGDGYTF; CDR3nt: TGTGCCAGCAGCGACTTACAGGGCGATGGCTACACCTTC
len: 13; j_gene: TRBJ1-2; abundance: -; d_gene: TRBD1; v_gene: TRBV6-2/TRBV6-3; CDR3aa: CASSSTGGDGYTF; CDR3nt: TGTGCCAGCAGTTCGACAGGGGGCGATGGCTACACCTTC
len: 14; j_gene: TRBJ1-4; abundance: -; d_gene: -; v_gene: TRBV3-1/TRBV3-2; CDR3aa: CASSLGAMGEKLFF; CDR3nt: TGTGCCAGCAGCCTAGGGGCCATGGGAGAAAAACTGTTTTTT
len: 11; j_gene: TRBJ1-4; abundance: -; d_gene: -; v_gene: TRBV12-3/TRBV12-4; CDR3aa: CASSRVEKLFF; CDR3nt: TGTGCCAGCAGTCGGGTTGAAAAACTGTTTTTT
len: 14; j_gene: TRBJ1-2; abundance: -; d_gene: -; v_gene: TRBV4-1; CDR3aa: CASSQVMISYGYTF; CDR3nt: TGCGCCAGCAGCCAAGTCATGATTAGCTATGGCTACACCTTC
len: 17; j_gene: TRBJ2-7; abundance: -; d_gene: TRBD2; v_gene: TRBV2; CDR3aa: CASNARTSGRNFYEQYF; CDR3nt: TGTGCCAGCAACGCCAGGACTAGCGGGAGAAACTTTTACGAGCAGTACTTC
len: 12; j_gene: TRBJ1-2; abundance: few; d_gene: TRBD1; v_gene: TRBV25-1; CDR3aa: CASTGQGDSYTF; CDR3nt: TGTGCCAGCACCGGACAGGGAGACAGCTACACCTTC
len: 14; j_gene: TRBJ2-2; abundance: -; d_gene: TRBD2; v_gene: TRBV11-3; CDR3aa: CASSLSGATGELFF; CDR3nt: TGTGCCAGCAGCCTAAGCGGGGCAACCGGGGAGCTGTTTTTT
len: 15; j_gene: TRBJ2-3; abundance: -; d_gene: TRBD2; v_gene: TRBV11-2; CDR3aa: CASSGLADRTDTQYF; CDR3nt: TGTGCCAGCTCCGGGCTAGCGGACCGCACAGATACGCAGTATTTT
len: 14; j_gene: TRBJ1-6; abundance: -; d_gene: -; v_gene: TRBV7-9; CDR3aa: CASSLTGNNSPLHF; CDR3nt: TGTGCCAGCAGCTTAACAGGAAATAATTCACCCCTCCACTTT
len: 12; j_gene: TRBJ1-2; abundance: -; d_gene: -; v_gene: TRBV5-1; CDR3aa: CASSAEGYGYTF; CDR3nt: TGCGCCAGCTCCGCGGAGGGCTATGGCTACACCTTC
len: 17; j_gene: TRBJ2-3; abundance: -; d_gene: -; v_gene: TRBV12-2; CDR3aa: CASRPRTSGRAGDTQYF; CDR3nt: TGTGCAAGTCGCCCACGGACTAGCGGGAGGGCCGGAGATACGCAGTATTTT
len: 12; j_gene: TRBJ1-2; abundance: -; d_gene: -; v_gene: TRBV12-3/TRBV12-4; CDR3aa: CASSGQFYGYTF; CDR3nt: TGTGCCAGCAGTGGACAGTTCTATGGCTACACCTTC
len: 12; j_gene: TRBJ1-5; abundance: -; d_gene: -; v_gene: TRBV7-2; CDR3aa: CASSSNGGIQHF; CDR3nt: TGTGCCAGCAGCTCAAACGGGGGGATCCAGCATTTT
len: 16; j_gene: TRBJ1-6; abundance: -; d_gene: TRBD1; v_gene: TRBV4-1; CDR3aa: CASSQKGRDRDSPLHF; CDR3nt: TGCGCCAGCAGCCAAAAGGGGCGGGACAGGGATTCACCCCTCCACTTT
len: 15; j_gene: TRBJ1-1; abundance: few; d_gene: TRBD1; v_gene: TRBV29-1; CDR3aa: CSVRRTGGENTEAFF; CDR3nt: TGCAGCGTTCGTCGGACAGGGGGTGAGAACACTGAAGCTTTCTTT
len: 17; j_gene: TRBJ1-6; abundance: -; d_gene: -; v_gene: TRBV18; CDR3aa: CASSPDIPSSYNSPLHF; CDR3nt: TGTGCCAGCTCTCCGGACATCCCGAGCTCCTATAATTCACCCCTCCACTTT
len: 13; j_gene: TRBJ1-2; abundance: few; d_gene: -; v_gene: TRBV5-6; CDR3aa: CASSLAGNYGYTF; CDR3nt: TGTGCCAGCAGCTTGGCCGGGAACTATGGCTACACCTTC
len: 15; j_gene: TRBJ2-5; abundance: few; d_gene: -; v_gene: TRBV5-1; CDR3aa: CASSLVSGSRETQYF; CDR3nt: TGCGCCAGCAGCTTGGTCTCGGGTTCTAGAGAGACCCAGTACTTC
len: 14; j_gene: TRBJ2-2; abundance: -; d_gene: -; v_gene: TRBV19; CDR3aa: CASSTDTTTGELFF; CDR3nt: TGTGCCAGTAGCACGGACACGACCACCGGGGAGCTGTTTTTT
len: 20; j_gene: TRBJ1-4; abundance: -; d_gene: TRBD1; v_gene: TRBV4-3; CDR3aa: CASSQEVRGRSEGALEKLFF; CDR3nt: TGCGCCAGCAGCCAAGAGGTCAGGGGGCGAAGTGAGGGAGCTCTTGAAAAACTGTTTTTT
len: 14; j_gene: TRBJ2-1; abundance: -; d_gene: TRBD2; v_gene: TRBV9; CDR3aa: CASSVLAGDNEQFF; CDR3nt: TGTGCCAGCAGCGTACTAGCGGGGGACAATGAGCAGTTCTTC
len: 15; j_gene: TRBJ2-7; abundance: few; d_gene: TRBD1; v_gene: TRBV7-6; CDR3aa: CASSSRGQGIYEQYF; CDR3nt: TGTGCCAGCAGCTCTCGTGGACAGGGGATTTACGAGCAGTACTTC
len: 17; j_gene: TRBJ1-1; abundance: once; d_gene: -; v_gene: TRBV7-9; CDR3aa: CASSLDSQRARGTEAFF; CDR3nt: TGTGCCAGCAGCTTAGACTCCCAACGGGCCCGGGGGACTGAAGCTTTCTTT
len: 14; j_gene: TRBJ1-1; abundance: -; d_gene: -; v_gene: TRBV6-1; CDR3aa: CASSETFGRAEAFF; CDR3nt: TGTGCCAGCAGTGAAACGTTCGGGCGGGCTGAAGCTTTCTTT
len: 13; j_gene: TRBJ2-2; abundance: -; d_gene: TRBD2; v_gene: TRBV5-1; CDR3aa: CASSRGDTGELFF; CDR3nt: TGCGCCAGCAGCCGGGGGGACACCGGGGAGCTGTTTTTT
len: 11; j_gene: TRBJ2-7; abundance: -; d_gene: -; v_gene: TRBV5-6; CDR3aa: CASSLYYEQYF; CDR3nt: TGTGCCAGCAGCTTATACTACGAGCAGTACTTC
len: 16; j_gene: TRBJ2-7; abundance: -; d_gene: -; v_gene: TRBV2; CDR3aa: CASSEGGRRVRNEQYF; CDR3nt: TGTGCCAGCAGTGAGGGGGGAAGAAGGGTGAGAAACGAGCAGTACTTC
len: 16; j_gene: TRBJ1-4; abundance: few; d_gene: -; v_gene: TRBV10-1; CDR3aa: CASSDPRGGEGEKLFF; CDR3nt: TGCGCCAGCAGTGACCCTCGAGGGGGAGAGGGTGAAAAACTGTTTTTT
len: 14; j_gene: TRBJ2-5; abundance: -; d_gene: -; v_gene: TRBV5-1; CDR3aa: CASSFTGGAETQYF; CDR3nt: TGCGCCAGCAGCTTCACAGGGGGGGCGGAGACCCAGTACTTC
len: 14; j_gene: TRBJ1-6; abundance: few; d_gene: TRBD1; v_gene: TRBV27; CDR3aa: CASSNRGNNSPLHF; CDR3nt: TGTGCCAGCAGCAACAGGGGCAATAATTCACCCCTCCACTTT
len: 15; j_gene: TRBJ1-2; abundance: -; d_gene: -; v_gene: TRBV6-5; CDR3aa: CASSRPGAPNYGYTF; CDR3nt: TGTGCCAGCAGCCGACCAGGGGCCCCTAACTATGGCTACACCTTC
len: 15; j_gene: TRBJ1-2; abundance: -; d_gene: -; v_gene: TRBV3-1/TRBV3-2; CDR3aa: CASSQAGGTPYGYTF; CDR3nt: TGTGCCAGCAGCCAAGCCGGGGGAACCCCGTATGGCTACACCTTC
len: 16; j_gene: TRBJ1-5; abundance: once; d_gene: -; v_gene: TRBV2; CDR3aa: CASSELQGWSNQPQHF; CDR3nt: TGTGCCAGCAGTGAATTACAGGGTTGGAGCAATCAGCCCCAGCATTTT
len: 17; j_gene: TRBJ2-5; abundance: -; d_gene: TRBD2; v_gene: TRBV5-1; CDR3aa: CASSLLRAGGLQETQYF; CDR3nt: TGCGCCAGCAGCTTGCTACGAGCGGGAGGATTACAAGAGACCCAGTACTTC
len: 16; j_gene: TRBJ1-4; abundance: -; d_gene: -; v_gene: TRBV7-9; CDR3aa: CASSLSGGATNEKLFF; CDR3nt: TGTGCCAGCAGCTTATCCGGCGGTGCAACTAATGAAAAACTGTTTTTT
len: 13; j_gene: TRBJ2-3; abundance: -; d_gene: -; v_gene: TRBV29-1; CDR3aa: CSGIQGYTDTQYF; CDR3nt: TGCAGCGGTATTCAGGGATATACAGATACGCAGTATTTT
len: 14; j_gene: TRBJ2-5; abundance: once; d_gene: TRBD2; v_gene: TRBV5-1; CDR3aa: CASSLGGGRETQYF; CDR3nt: TGCGCCAGCAGCTTAGGCGGGGGGCGGGAGACCCAGTACTTC
len: 14; j_gene: TRBJ1-1; abundance: -; d_gene: -; v_gene: TRBV3-1/TRBV3-2; CDR3aa: CASSQVTANTEAFF; CDR3nt: TGTGCCAGCAGCCAAGTTACAGCAAACACTGAAGCTTTCTTT
len: 12; j_gene: TRBJ1-2; abundance: -; d_gene: -; v_gene: TRBV18; CDR3aa: CASPEGNYGYTF; CDR3nt: TGTGCCAGCCCAGAGGGCAACTATGGCTACACCTTC